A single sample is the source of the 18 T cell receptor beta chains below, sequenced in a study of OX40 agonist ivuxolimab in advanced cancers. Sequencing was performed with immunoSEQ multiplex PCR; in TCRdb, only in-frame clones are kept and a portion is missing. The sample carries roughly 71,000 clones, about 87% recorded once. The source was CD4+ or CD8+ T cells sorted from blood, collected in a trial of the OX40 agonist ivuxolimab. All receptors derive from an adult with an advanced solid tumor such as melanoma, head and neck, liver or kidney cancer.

This chain's CDR3 is CASSDSGGYNEQFF. The CDR3 DNA reads as TGTGCCAGCAGTGACTCGGGAGGTTACAATGAGCAGTTCTTC. This chain uses TRBV6-4 with TRBJ2-1; TRBD2 might be the D (6 bases). CDR1 is MRHNA and CDR2 is SNTAGT in the germline V gene. V lost 0 bases and J lost 4, with 7 bases in between. The CDR3 covers 14 residues.

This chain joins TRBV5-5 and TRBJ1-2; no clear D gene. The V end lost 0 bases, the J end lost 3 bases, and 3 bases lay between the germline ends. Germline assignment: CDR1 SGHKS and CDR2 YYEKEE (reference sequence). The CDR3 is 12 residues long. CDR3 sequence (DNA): TGTGCCAGCAGCTTGGATTACTATGGCTACACCTTC. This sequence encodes CASSLDYYGYTF.

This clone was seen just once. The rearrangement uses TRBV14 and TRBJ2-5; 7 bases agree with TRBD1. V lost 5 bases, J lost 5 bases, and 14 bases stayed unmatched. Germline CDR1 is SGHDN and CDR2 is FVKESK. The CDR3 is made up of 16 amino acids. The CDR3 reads CASSLLRTGPGETQYF. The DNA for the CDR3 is TGTGCCAGCAGCTTACTACGGACAGGCCCTGGGGAGACCCAGTACTTC.

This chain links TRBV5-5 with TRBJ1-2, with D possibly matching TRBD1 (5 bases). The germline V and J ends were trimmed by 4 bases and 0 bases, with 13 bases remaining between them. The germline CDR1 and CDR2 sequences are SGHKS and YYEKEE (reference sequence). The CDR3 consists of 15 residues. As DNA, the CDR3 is TGTGCCAGCAGCGTGGGGCCAGGGACTAACTATGGCTACACCTTC. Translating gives CASSVGPGTNYGYTF.

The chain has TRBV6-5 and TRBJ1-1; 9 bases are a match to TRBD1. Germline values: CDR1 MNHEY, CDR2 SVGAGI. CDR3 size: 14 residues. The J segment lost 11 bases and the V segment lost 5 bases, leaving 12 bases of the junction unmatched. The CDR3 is CASSTPQGTGYAFF. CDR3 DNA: TGTGCCAGCAGTACACCTCAGGGGACAGGGTACGCTTTCTTT.

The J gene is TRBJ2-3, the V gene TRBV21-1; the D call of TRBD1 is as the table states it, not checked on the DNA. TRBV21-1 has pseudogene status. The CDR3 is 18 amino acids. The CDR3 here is CASSERTGLSQSTDTQYF. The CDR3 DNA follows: TGTGCCAGCAGTGAGAGGACAGGGCTCAGCCAAAGCACAGATACGCAGTATTTT.

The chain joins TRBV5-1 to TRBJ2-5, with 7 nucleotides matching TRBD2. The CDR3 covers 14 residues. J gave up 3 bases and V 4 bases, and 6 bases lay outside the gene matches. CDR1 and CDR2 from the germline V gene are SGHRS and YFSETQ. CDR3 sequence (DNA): TGCGCCAGCAGCCGGACTAGGGTGGAAGAGACCCAGTACTTC. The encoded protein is CASSRTRVEETQYF.

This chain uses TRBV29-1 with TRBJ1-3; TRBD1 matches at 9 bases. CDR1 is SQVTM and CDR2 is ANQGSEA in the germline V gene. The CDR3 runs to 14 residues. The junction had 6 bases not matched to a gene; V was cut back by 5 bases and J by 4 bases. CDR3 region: CSVTGQGLGNTIYF. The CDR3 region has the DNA TGCAGCGTTACTGGACAGGGGTTGGGAAACACCATATATTTT.

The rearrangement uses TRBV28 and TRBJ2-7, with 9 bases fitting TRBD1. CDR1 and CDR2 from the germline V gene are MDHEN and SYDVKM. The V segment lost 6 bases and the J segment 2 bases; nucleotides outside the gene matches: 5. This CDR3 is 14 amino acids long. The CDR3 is CASRRGQGPYEQYF. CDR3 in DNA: TGTGCCAGCAGGCGCGGACAGGGGCCCTACGAGCAGTACTTC.

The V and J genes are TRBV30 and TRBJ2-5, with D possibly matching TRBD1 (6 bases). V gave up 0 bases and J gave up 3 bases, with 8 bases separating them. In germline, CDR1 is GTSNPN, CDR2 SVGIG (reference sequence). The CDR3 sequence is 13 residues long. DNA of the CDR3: TGTGCCTGGAGTGTCAAGGGGGAAGAGACCCAGTACTTC. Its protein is CAWSVKGEETQYF.

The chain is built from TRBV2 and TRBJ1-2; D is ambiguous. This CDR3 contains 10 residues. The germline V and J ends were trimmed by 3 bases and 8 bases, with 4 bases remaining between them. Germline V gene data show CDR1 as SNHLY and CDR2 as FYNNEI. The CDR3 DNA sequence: TGTGCCAGCAGTGACGTAGGCTACACCTTC. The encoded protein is CASSDVGYTF.

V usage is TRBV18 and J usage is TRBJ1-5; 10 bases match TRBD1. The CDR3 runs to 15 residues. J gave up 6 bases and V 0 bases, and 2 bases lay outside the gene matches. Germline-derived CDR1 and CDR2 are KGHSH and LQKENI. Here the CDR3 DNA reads TGTGCCAGCTCACCACCGGGACAGGGGTCTCAGCCCCAGCATTTT. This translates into CASSPPGQGSQPQHF.

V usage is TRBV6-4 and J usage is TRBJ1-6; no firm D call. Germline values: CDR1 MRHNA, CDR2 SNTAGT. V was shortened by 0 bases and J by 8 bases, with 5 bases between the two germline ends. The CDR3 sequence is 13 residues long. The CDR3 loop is CASSDSDDSPLHF. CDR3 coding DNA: TGTGCCAGCAGTGACTCGGACGATTCACCCCTCCACTTT.

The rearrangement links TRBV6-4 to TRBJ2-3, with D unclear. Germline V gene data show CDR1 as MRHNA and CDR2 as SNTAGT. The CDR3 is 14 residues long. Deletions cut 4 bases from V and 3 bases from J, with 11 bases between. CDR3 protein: CASSVDGTTDTQYF. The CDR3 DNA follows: TGTGCCAGCAGTGTGGACGGTACGACAGATACGCAGTATTTT.

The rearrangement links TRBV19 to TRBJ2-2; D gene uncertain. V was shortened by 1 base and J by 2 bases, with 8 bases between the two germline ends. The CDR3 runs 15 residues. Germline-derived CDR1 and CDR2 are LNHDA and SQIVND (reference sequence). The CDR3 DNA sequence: TGTGCCAGTAGTATAGCCCGGGCTAACACCGGGGAGCTGTTTTTT. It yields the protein CASSIARANTGELFF.

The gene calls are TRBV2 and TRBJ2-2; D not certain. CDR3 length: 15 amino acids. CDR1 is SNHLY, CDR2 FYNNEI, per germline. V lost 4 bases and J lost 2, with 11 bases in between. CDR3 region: CASSVNRVNTGELFF. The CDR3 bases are TGTGCCAGCAGTGTGAACAGAGTTAACACCGGGGAGCTGTTTTTT.

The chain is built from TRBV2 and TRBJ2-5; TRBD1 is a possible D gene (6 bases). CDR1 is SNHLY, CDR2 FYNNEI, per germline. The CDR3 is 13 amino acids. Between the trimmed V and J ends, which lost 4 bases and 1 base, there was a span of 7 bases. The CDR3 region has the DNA TGTGCCAGCAGTGGACAGGCCCAAGAGACCCAGTACTTC. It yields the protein CASSGQAQETQYF.

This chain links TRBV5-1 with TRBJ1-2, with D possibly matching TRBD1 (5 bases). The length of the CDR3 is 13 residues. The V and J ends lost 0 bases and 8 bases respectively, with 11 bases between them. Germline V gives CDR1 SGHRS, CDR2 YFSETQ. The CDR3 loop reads CASSLEGSRGYTF. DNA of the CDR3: TGCGCCAGCAGCTTGGAGGGGTCTCGCGGCTACACCTTC.